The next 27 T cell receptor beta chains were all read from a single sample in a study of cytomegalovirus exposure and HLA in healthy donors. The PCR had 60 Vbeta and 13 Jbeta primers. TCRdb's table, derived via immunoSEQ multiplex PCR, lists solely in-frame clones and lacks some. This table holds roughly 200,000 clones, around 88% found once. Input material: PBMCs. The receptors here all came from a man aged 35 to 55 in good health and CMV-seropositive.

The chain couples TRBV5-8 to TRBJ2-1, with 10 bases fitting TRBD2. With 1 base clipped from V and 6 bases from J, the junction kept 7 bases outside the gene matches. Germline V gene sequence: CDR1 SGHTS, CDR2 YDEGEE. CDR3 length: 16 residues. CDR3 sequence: CASSLTPLAGINEQFF. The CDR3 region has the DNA TGTGCCAGCAGCTTGACTCCACTAGCGGGAATCAATGAGCAGTTCTTC.

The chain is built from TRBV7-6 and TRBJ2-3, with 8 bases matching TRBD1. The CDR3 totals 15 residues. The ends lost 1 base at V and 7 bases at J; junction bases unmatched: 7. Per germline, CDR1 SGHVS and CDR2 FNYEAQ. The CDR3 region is CASSLVGRGPNTQYF. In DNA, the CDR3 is TGTGCCAGCAGCTTAGTGGGCAGGGGGCCAAATACGCAGTATTTT.

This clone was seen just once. In nucleotides, the CDR3 is TGTGCCAGCAGCCACGTTCCGACTGGAAGCAATGAGCAGTTCTTC. It codes for CASSHVPTGSNEQFF. The chain uses TRBV6-5 and TRBJ2-1, with D hard to call. Trimming cost V 6 bases and J 6 bases, with 18 bases left between them. The CDR3 sequence is 15 residues long. The V gene's germline CDR1 is MNHEY and CDR2 SVGAGI.

The CDR3 DNA follows: TGTGCAAGCGGACTAGCGGCAACCACAGATACGCAGTATTTT. It is translated as CASGLAATTDTQYF. V gene TRBV25-1 combines with J gene TRBJ2-3; 10 bases map to TRBD2. This CDR3 spans 14 amino acids. Germline V CDR1 and CDR2: MGHDK, SYGVNS.

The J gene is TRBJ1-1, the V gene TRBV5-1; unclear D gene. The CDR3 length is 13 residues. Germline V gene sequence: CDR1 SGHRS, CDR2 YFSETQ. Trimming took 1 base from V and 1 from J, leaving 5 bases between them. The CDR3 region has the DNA TGCGCCAGCAGCTTGAAAGCGAACACTGAAGCTTTCTTT. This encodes CASSLKANTEAFF.

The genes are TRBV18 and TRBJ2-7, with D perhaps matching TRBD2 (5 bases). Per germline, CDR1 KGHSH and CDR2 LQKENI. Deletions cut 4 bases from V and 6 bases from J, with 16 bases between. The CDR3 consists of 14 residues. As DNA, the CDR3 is TGTGCCAGCTCACTCGGGGTTGGAAGTATCGAGCAGTACTTC. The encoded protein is CASSLGVGSIEQYF.

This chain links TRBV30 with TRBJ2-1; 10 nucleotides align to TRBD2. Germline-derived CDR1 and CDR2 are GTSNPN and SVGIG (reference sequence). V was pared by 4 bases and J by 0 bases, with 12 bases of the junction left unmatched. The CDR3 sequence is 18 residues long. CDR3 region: CAWKRGLAGASSYNEQFF. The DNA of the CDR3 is TGTGCCTGGAAGAGGGGCCTAGCGGGAGCCAGCTCCTACAATGAGCAGTTCTTC. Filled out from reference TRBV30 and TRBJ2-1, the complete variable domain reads SQTIHQWPATLVQPVGSPLSLECTVEGTSNPNLYWYRQAAGRGLQLLFYSVGIGQISSEVPQNLSASRPQDRQFILSSKKLLLSDSGFYLCAWKRGLAGASSYNEQFFGPGTRLTVL.

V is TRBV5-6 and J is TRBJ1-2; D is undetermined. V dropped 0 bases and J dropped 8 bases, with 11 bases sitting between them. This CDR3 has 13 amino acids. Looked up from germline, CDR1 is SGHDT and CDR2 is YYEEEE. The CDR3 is CASSLGGNWGYTF. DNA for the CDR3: TGTGCCAGCAGCTTGGGCGGGAACTGGGGCTACACCTTC.

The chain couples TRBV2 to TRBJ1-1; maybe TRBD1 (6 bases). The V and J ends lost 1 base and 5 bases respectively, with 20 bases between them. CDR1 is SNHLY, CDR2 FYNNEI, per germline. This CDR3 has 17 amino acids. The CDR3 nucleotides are TGTGCCAGCAGTGAAGGCGAAACAGGGAGACAGAGTACTGAAGCTTTCTTT. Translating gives CASSEGETGRQSTEAFF.

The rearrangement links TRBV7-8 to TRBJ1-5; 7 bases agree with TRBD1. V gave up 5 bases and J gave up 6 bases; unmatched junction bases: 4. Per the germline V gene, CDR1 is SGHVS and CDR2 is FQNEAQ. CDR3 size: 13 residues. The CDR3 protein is CASSRQGGQPQHF. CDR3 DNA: TGTGCCAGCAGCAGACAGGGTGGTCAGCCCCAGCATTTT.

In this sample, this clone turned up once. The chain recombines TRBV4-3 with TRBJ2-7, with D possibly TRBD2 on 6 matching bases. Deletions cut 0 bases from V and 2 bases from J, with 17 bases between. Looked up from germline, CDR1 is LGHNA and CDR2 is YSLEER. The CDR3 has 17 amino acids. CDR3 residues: CASSQDLYGSKAYEQYF. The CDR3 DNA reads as TGCGCCAGCAGCCAAGATCTATACGGGAGTAAAGCCTACGAGCAGTACTTC.

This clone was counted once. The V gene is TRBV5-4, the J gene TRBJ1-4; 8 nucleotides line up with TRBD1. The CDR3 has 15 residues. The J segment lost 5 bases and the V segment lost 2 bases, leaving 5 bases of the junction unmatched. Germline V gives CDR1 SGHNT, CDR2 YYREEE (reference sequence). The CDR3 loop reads CASSLTGTGNEKLFF. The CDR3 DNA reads TGTGCCAGCAGCTTAACCGGGACAGGAAATGAAAAACTGTTTTTT.

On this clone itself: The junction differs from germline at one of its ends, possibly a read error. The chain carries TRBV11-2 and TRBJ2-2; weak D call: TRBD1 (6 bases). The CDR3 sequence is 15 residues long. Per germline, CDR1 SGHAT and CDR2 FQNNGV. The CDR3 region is CAGSLAQGTLGELFF. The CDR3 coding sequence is TGTGCCGGCAGCTTAGCCCAGGGGACGTTGGGGGAGCTGTTTTTT.

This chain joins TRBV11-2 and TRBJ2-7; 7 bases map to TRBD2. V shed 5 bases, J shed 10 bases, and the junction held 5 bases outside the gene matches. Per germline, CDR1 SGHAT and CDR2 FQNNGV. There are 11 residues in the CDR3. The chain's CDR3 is CASSPGGDQYF. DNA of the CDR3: TGTGCCAGCAGCCCTGGGGGGGATCAGTACTTC.

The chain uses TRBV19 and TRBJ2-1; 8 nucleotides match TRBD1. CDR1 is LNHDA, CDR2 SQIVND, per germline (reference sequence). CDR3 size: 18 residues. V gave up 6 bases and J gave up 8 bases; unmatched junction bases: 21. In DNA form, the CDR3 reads TGTGCCAGTAGCTTAACCCCAGGGGGCAGGTCCTTGAGGGATGAGCAGTTCTTC. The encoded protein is CASSLTPGGRSLRDEQFF.

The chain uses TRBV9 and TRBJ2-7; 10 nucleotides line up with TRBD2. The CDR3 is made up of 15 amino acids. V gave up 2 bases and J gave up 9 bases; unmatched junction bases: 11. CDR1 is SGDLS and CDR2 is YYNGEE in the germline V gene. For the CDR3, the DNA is TGTGCCAGCAGCGTGCAGACTAGCGGGTTTGCAGGGCAGTACTTC. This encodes CASSVQTSGFAGQYF.

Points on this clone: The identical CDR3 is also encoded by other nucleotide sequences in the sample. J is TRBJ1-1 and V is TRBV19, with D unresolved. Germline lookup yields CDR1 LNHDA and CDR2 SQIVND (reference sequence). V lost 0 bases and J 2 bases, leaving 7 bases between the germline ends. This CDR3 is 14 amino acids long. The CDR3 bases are TGTGCCAGTAGTATAGATACAGCTAACACTGAAGCTTTCTTT. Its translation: CASSIDTANTEAFF.

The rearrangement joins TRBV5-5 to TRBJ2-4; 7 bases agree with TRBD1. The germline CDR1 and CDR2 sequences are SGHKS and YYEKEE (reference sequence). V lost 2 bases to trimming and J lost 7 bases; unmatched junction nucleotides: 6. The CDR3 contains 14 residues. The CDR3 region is CASSLSTGQNIQYF. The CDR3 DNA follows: TGTGCCAGCAGCTTATCGACAGGGCAGAACATTCAGTACTTC. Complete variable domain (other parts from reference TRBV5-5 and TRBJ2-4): DAGVTQSPTHLIKTRGQQVTLRCSPISGHKSVSWYQQVLGQGPQFIFQYYEKEERGRGNFPDRFSARQFPNYSSELNVNALLLGDSALYLCASSLSTGQNIQYFGAGTRLSVL.

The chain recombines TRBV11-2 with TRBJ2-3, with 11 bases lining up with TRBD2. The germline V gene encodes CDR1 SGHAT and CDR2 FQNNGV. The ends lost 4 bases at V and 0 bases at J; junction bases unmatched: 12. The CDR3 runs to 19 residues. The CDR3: CASSYKLAGGPSSTDTQYF. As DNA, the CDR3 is TGTGCCAGCAGCTATAAATTAGCGGGAGGGCCCTCTAGCACAGATACGCAGTATTTT.

CDR3 nucleotide sequence: TGTGCCAGCAGCTTGAGTGCCGGAAAACTATATGGCTACACCTTC. It encodes CASSLSAGKLYGYTF. The chain employs TRBV5-5 and TRBJ1-2; D call uncertain. From germline, CDR1 is SGHKS and CDR2 YYEKEE (reference sequence). Trimming took off 1 base at V and 5 bases at J, with 15 bases between the two ends. The CDR3 loop spans 15 amino acids.

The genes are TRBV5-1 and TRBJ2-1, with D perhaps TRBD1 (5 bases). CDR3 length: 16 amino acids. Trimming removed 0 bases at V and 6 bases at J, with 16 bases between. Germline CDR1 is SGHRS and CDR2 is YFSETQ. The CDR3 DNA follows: TGCGCCAGCAGCTTGGGCCGTGGGCAGGGTGGCAATGAGCAGTTCTTC. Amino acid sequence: CASSLGRGQGGNEQFF.

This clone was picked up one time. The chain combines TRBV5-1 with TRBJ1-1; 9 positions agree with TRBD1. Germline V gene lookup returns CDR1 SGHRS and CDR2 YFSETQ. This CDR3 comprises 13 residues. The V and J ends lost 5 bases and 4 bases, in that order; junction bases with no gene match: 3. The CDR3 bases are TGCGCCAGCAGTATGACAGGGGGCACTGAAGCTTTCTTT. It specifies CASSMTGGTEAFF.

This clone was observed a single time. The DNA for the CDR3 is TGTGCCAGCAGCTTGGGGCCAGGGACCATATATTTT. It yields the protein CASSLGPGTIYF. The chain links TRBV5-6 to TRBJ1-3; possible D gene TRBD1, 5 bases. This CDR3 comprises 12 residues. The germline V gene has CDR1 SGHDT and CDR2 YYEEEE. V gave up 0 bases and J gave up 10 bases, with 8 bases separating them.

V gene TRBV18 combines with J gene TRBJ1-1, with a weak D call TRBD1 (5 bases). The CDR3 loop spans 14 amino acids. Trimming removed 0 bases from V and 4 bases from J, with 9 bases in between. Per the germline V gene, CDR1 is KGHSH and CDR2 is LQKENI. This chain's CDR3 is CASSPPGRVTEAFF. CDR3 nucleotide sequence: TGTGCCAGCTCACCACCGGGCAGGGTCACTGAAGCTTTCTTT.

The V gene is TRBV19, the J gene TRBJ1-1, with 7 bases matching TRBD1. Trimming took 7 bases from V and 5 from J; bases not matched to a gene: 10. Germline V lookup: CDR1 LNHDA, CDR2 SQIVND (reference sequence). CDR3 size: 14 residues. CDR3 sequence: CASTPAGGGTEAFF. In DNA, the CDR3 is TGTGCCAGTACCCCCGCAGGGGGAGGTACTGAAGCTTTCTTT.

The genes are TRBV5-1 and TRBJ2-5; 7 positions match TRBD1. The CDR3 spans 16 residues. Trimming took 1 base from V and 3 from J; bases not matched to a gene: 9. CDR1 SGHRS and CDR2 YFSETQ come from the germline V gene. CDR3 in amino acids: CASSLMGRGLEETQYF. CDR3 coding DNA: TGCGCCAGCAGCTTGATGGGCAGGGGGTTGGAAGAGACCCAGTACTTC.

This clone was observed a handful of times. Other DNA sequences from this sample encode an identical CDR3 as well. CDR3 in amino acids: CASSPSNTEAFF. CDR3 sequence (DNA): TGTGCCAGCAGCCCAAGCAACACTGAAGCTTTCTTT. The rearrangement links TRBV7-9 to TRBJ1-1; no definite D call. V was clipped by 5 bases and J by 2 bases, with 6 bases between them. The CDR3 has 12 residues. Germline V lookup: CDR1 SEHNR, CDR2 FQNEAQ (reference sequence).